Each of the 21 T cell receptor beta chains below was sequenced from the same sample in a study of tumor-infiltrating lymphocytes in primary liver carcinoma. A primer matching the constant region was used to make TCR beta cDNA from about 500 ng of total RNA. Slightly modified ARM-PCR served as the procedure for the TCR beta libraries. These libraries came from three rounds of nested multiplex PCR. TRBV1-TRBV30 forward primers paired with a C-beta reverse primer drove the first two PCR rounds, about 10 cycles each. One entry per CDR3 protein results from TCRdb running MiXCR on the multiplex PCR reads. The data show approximately 40,000 distinct CDR3 sequences, approximately 73% seen once. Co-extracting RNA and DNA was done with 20-30 mg of unsorted bulk tissue as input. Material for sequencing was liver tumor tissue from sampling region 2. Subset noted: tumor region T2, inferior pole. The receptors here all came from a man between 35 and 55 years old with primary liver carcinoma and hepatitis B virus infection.

The chain uses TRBV29-1 and TRBJ2-2; TRBD1 or TRBD2 may be the D gene (5 bases each). Trimming pared 8 bases from V and 9 bases from J, leaving 22 bases between. This CDR3 has 14 residues. Germline lookup yields CDR1 SQVTM and CDR2 ANQGSEA. CDR3 in DNA: TGCAGCATCCTCGGTCCGGGACCCACACGGGAGCTGTTTTTT. Protein: CSILGPGPTRELFF.

Comment on this clonotype: The germline gene is not matched at one end of the junction; a read error may be the cause. The CDR3 bases are TGTGCAAGCAGCACAGGTTTGAACTCTAAAGCTTTCTTT. Translating gives CASSTGLNSKAFF. The rearrangement uses TRBV11-3 and TRBJ1-1; tentatively, D is TRBD1 (5 bases). The CDR3 loop spans 13 amino acids. The germline V gene encodes CDR1 SGHNT and CDR2 YENEEA.

By share of the sample, this clonotype is medium-sized. CDR3 sequence: CASSERRGLRTDTQYF. The CDR3 DNA reads TGTGCCAGCAGTGAAAGGCGGGGACTTCGCACAGATACGCAGTATTTT. The J gene is TRBJ2-3, the V gene TRBV6-1; D is possibly TRBD2 (6 bases). The CDR3 covers 16 residues. Germline CDR1 reads MNHNS; CDR2 reads SASEGT. Trimming pared 2 bases from V and 1 base from J, leaving 13 bases between.

Note on this clonotype: The junction and the germline gene differ at one end; a read error may be behind it. CDR3 in amino acids: CASSIKGLAAPEHF. For the CDR3, the DNA is TGTGCCAGTAGTATAAAGGGGCTAGCGGCCCCCGAGCATTTT. The V and J genes are TRBV19 and TRBJ2-3; 7 bases are shared with TRBD2. This CDR3 spans 14 amino acids. Germline CDR1 and CDR2: LNHDA and SQIVND (reference sequence).

This clonotype was recorded once. A read error may account for a junction end that differs from germline. The chain joins TRBV11-1 to TRBJ2-7, with D possibly matching TRBD2 (5 bases). Germline CDR1 is SGHAT and CDR2 is FQDESV (reference sequence). The CDR3 is 17 amino acids. DNA of the CDR3: TGTGTCAGCAGCTTAGGGCCGGCGGGTAAAAGCTCCTACGAACAGTACTTC. This sequence encodes CVSSLGPAGKSSYEQYF.

The chain is built from TRBV11-1 and TRBJ1-6; D not certain. This CDR3 has 13 amino acids. CDR1 is SGHAT, CDR2 FQDESV, per germline (reference sequence). V shed 10 bases and J shed 9 bases, with 16 bases lying between them. The CDR3 DNA is TGTGCCAATAGCCAGACACTGGTTTCACCCCTCCACTTT. This codes for CANSQTLVSPLHF.

Notes on this clonotype: A read error is likely, as this CDR3 ends without the conserved phenylalanine or tryptophan. The DNA is left out, because the CDR3 cannot be placed on it with certainty; the CDR3 is given as TCRdb lists it. This chain connects TRBV11-1 to TRBJ2-1. CDR1 SGHAT and CDR2 FQDESV come from the germline V gene (reference sequence). The CDR3 length equals 16 residues, ends included. The chain's CDR3 is CASSLASTFLYNEQLL.

Worth noting for this clonotype: Mismatch with germline at one junction end may stem from a read error. The CDR3 protein is CTSSLRWIWENEQYF. Here the CDR3 DNA reads TGTACCAGCAGCTTACGATGGATATGGGAAAACGAGCAGTACTTC. The chain links TRBV11-2 to TRBJ2-7; D not certain. CDR1 is SGHAT, CDR2 FQNNGV, per germline. The CDR3 is 15 residues long.

This chain connects TRBV11-2 to TRBJ1-1; TRBD1 aligns across 7 bases. The CDR3 runs 15 residues. Germline trimming cut 5 bases from V and 2 bases from J; bases unmatched to any gene: 8. Germline V gene lookup returns CDR1 SGHAT and CDR2 FQNNGV. DNA of the CDR3: TGTGCCAGCAGCCCAAGGAGGGACAGTAACACTGAAGCTTTCTTT. Translation: CASSPRRDSNTEAFF.

V is TRBV11-2 and J is TRBJ2-6; D remains unclear. The V gene's germline CDR1 is SGHAT and CDR2 FQNNGV. The CDR3 runs 18 residues. V shed 5 bases and J shed 0 bases, with 17 bases lying between them. The CDR3 sequence is CASSSWILNLSGANVLTF. CDR3 sequence (DNA): TGTGCCAGCAGCAGCTGGATACTAAATCTCTCTGGGGCCAACGTCCTGACTTTC.

Details on this clonotype: One junction end does not reproduce the germline sequence, and a read error may be involved. DNA for the CDR3: TGTGTCAGTAGTTACTCGACGGGGAGGGAAGAGACGCAGTACTTC. Amino acids: CVSSYSTGREETQYF. V is TRBV6-5 and J is TRBJ2-5, with 7 bases that match TRBD2. This CDR3 has 15 amino acids. Germline CDR1 and CDR2: MNHEY and SVGAGI.

The rearrangement joins TRBV7-3 to TRBJ2-2; 8 nucleotides align to TRBD2. Germline-derived CDR1 and CDR2 are SGHTA and FQGTGA. The CDR3 totals 14 residues. Trimming at V came to 5 bases and at J to 8 bases, leaving 7 bases not matched to a gene. CDR3 sequence: CASSRGLASGELFF. The DNA of the CDR3 is TGTGCCAGCAGCCGTGGACTAGCATCGGGGGAGCTGTTTTTT.

This clonotype showed up just once. The junction departs from germline at one end; a sequencing error may be responsible. The chain is built from TRBV11-2 and TRBJ2-1; tentatively, D is TRBD1 or TRBD2 (5 bases each). CDR3 length: 15 amino acids. Germline lookup yields CDR1 SGHAT and CDR2 FQNNGV. CDR3 amino acids: CASSLDGGPINEQSF. CDR3 in DNA: TGTGCCAGCAGCTTAGATGGGGGACCAATCAATGAGCAGTCCTTC.

The V gene is TRBV6-1, the J gene TRBJ1-1; D is undetermined. Trimming cost V 6 bases and J 2 bases, with 22 bases left between them. Germline V gives CDR1 MNHNS, CDR2 SASEGT. The CDR3 sequence is 17 residues long. The CDR3 is CASSEREGQSANTEAFF. The CDR3 bases are TGTGCCAGCAGCGAACGTGAAGGGCAGAGTGCTAACACTGAAGCTTTCTTT.

A single count supports this clonotype. Germline is not matched at one junction end, which may reflect a read error. The chain carries TRBV11-2 and TRBJ1-5; D may be TRBD1 (6 bases). The CDR3 has 17 residues. Germline V gene data show CDR1 as SGHAT and CDR2 as FQNNGV. The chain's CDR3 is CASSLAGVTGSNQPHHF. Here the CDR3 DNA reads TGTGCCAGCAGCTTAGCGGGGGTAACAGGGAGCAACCAGCCCCATCATTTT.

This clonotype was seen many times. The CDR3, as DNA: TGTGCCAGCAGCCAGCGGACAGGGGCTAGCGGAGTAAGGGAGACCCAGTACTTC. It yields the protein CASSQRTGASGVRETQYF. This chain connects TRBV14 to TRBJ2-5, with 9 bases matching TRBD1. V lost 3 bases to trimming and J lost 5 bases; unmatched junction nucleotides: 16. The CDR3 sequence is 18 residues long. Germline lookup yields CDR1 SGHDN and CDR2 FVKESK.

This clonotype was observed a single time. Given the absence of the conserved phenylalanine or tryptophan at the CDR3 end, a read error is likely. The limits of the CDR3 on the DNA are not certain, so only TCRdb's listed CDR3 is given. The V and J genes are TRBV11-3 and TRBJ1-1. The germline V gene encodes CDR1 SGHNT and CDR2 YENEEA. A total of 13 residues make up the CDR3, ends included. CDR3 sequence reads: CASSLAVNTEALI.

This clonotype was seen a handful of times. Germline is not matched at one junction end, which may reflect a read error. The rearrangement joins TRBV6-1 to TRBJ2-1; a weak D match, TRBD1 (6 bases). This CDR3 has 13 residues. Germline CDR1 reads MNHNS; CDR2 reads SASEGT. CDR3 nucleotide sequence: TGTGCCAGCAGTGAAGGGGCAGGGGATGAGCAATTCTTC. Translation gives CASSEGAGDEQFF.

Worth noting for this clonotype: Likely a read error: the CDR3 ends without its conserved phenylalanine or tryptophan. The V and J genes are TRBV12-5 and TRBJ2-7; the D call may be TRBD1 or TRBD2 (5 bases each). This CDR3 is 13 amino acids long. Germline loops: CDR1 LGHNT, CDR2 FRNRAP. CDR3 sequence reads: CTIEGTGSYEQYL. The CDR3 DNA sequence: TGTACCATTGAGGGGACCGGTTCCTACGAGCAGTACTTA.

Details on this clonotype: A junction boundary mismatches the germline segment, possibly from a read error. The genes are TRBV7-9 and TRBJ2-2; 9 nucleotides agree with TRBD1. Germline loops: CDR1 SEHNR, CDR2 FQNEAQ (reference sequence). The CDR3 spans 15 residues. The CDR3 region is CAISAGTGMAGELFF. The CDR3 bases are TGTGCCATCAGCGCCGGGACAGGGATGGCTGGGGAGTTGTTTTTT.

Remarks on this clonotype: Germline is not matched at one junction end, which may reflect a read error. This chain uses TRBV6-4 with TRBJ2-2; 11 nucleotides line up with TRBD1. The CDR3 totals 14 residues. Germline V CDR1 and CDR2: MRHNA, SNTAGT. CDR3 nucleotide sequence: TGTACCAGCAGTGACGGACAGGGGGCCGGGGAGTTGTTTTTT. The encoded protein is CTSSDGQGAGELFF.